This TCR beta chain was found in a study of CD8 T cells in ankylosing spondylitis. Study-level points and caveats: Roughly 8 highly homologous variants formed a TCR beta motif that appeared characteristic of ankylosing spondylitis blood. In ankylosing spondylitis patients, matched synovial fluid reportedly showed significant enrichment of disease-linked clones. Disease-linked clones displayed a CD8+ phenotype and appeared relatively rarely in peripheral blood.

A remark on this clonotype: Its cognate antigen is unknown.

The CDR3 is 14 amino acids. V lost 5 bases, J lost 1 base, and 10 bases lay in between. Generation of TCR beta libraries employed quantitative 5'-RACE incorporating molecular barcodes. TCRdb independently ran MiXCR on the 5' RACE reads; one entry per CDR3 protein. The table has some 800,000 distinct CDR3 sequences, 10% to 15% seen once. The TCR comes from a male donor with ankylosing spondylitis. The rearrangement joins TRBV12-3 or TRBV12-4 to TRBJ2-3; D ambiguous. Sequences were obtained from blood, either unsorted or a sorted T cell fraction (not recorded which). Written as DNA, the CDR3 is TGTGCCAGCAGTGTCGGCCGGGGCACAGATACGCAGTATTTT. Amino acids: CASSVGRGTDTQYF.